A selection of T cell receptor beta chains follows, all from one sample in a study of T cell responses to AZD1222 COVID-19 vaccine. Clones were read by immunoSEQ multiplex PCR, and TCRdb kept only the in-frame ones, dropping some. This table holds roughly 110,000 clones, 90% to 95% found once. The sample consisted of peripheral blood, taken on day 0 of AZD1222 vaccination. These receptors all stem from an adult in good health. The CDR3 runs from the conserved cysteine through the conserved F or W. D genes are given only for firm matches. The size of a clone is reported for some rows only, either as once, few or many, or as a class for expanded clones.

few TRBD1 14 TRBJ2-7 TRBV15 TGTGCCACCAGCACGGGGACAGGGGGCTACGAGCAGTACTTC CATSTGTGGYEQYF
few . 12 TRBJ1-3 TRBV11-2 TGTGCCAGCAGCTATGATGGAAACACCATATATTTT CASSYDGNTIYF
. . 16 TRBJ2-3 TRBV14 TGTGCCAGCAGCTTTCGACGACCGGATTGGGCAGATACGCAGTATTTT CASSFRRPDWADTQYF
. TRBD1 15 TRBJ1-4 TRBV7-9 TGTGCCAGCAGTAACGACAGGGGGTTGGGAGAAAAACTGTTTTTT CASSNDRGLGEKLFF
. TRBD1 15 TRBJ1-5 TRBV7-9 TGTGCCAGCAGCATGGACGACAGGGGATATCAGCCCCAGCATTTT CASSMDDRGYQPQHF
. TRBD2 15 TRBJ2-7 TRBV7-2 TGTGCCAGCAGCTTAGCACCGGGACTACAATACGAGCAGTACTTC CASSLAPGLQYEQYF
. TRBD1 15 TRBJ2-3 TRBV6-5 TGTGCCAGCAGAGTTAGGGGACAGACTACAGATACGCAGTATTTT CASRVRGQTTDTQYF
. . 12 TRBJ2-7 TRBV5-6 TGTGCCAGCAGCTCTCGTCAGGACGAGCAGTACTTC CASSSRQDEQYF
. TRBD1 16 TRBJ2-1 TRBV19 TGTGCCAGTAGTATAGAAGAGACAGGGGCAATCAATGAGCAGTTCTTC CASSIEETGAINEQFF
. . 14 TRBJ1-3 TRBV4-2 TGTGCCAGCAGCCAAGTGGGCACTGGAAACACCATATATTTT CASSQVGTGNTIYF
. . 14 TRBJ2-6 TRBV27 TGTGCCAGCAGTTTGGTCTCTGGGGCCAACGTCCTGACTTTC CASSLVSGANVLTF
. . 15 TRBJ1-1 TRBV9 TGTGCCAGCAGCCGCGGGACTCTGGGGAACACTGAAGCTTTCTTT CASSRGTLGNTEAFF
. . 13 TRBJ1-5 TRBV7-2 TGTGCCAGCAGCTTGGTCAGCAATCAGCCCCAGCATTTT CASSLVSNQPQHF
. TRBD2 15 TRBJ2-1 TRBV10-2 TGCGCCAGCAGTGGGCGGAGCGGGGGGTACAATGAGCAGTTCTTC CASSGRSGGYNEQFF
. . 14 TRBJ2-7 TRBV7-2 TGTGCCAGCAGCTTAAGTAGGATGACCTACGAGCAGTACTTC CASSLSRMTYEQYF
. . 15 TRBJ1-1 TRBV7-6 TGTGCCAGCAGCTTAGGTGTAGGGATGGCGACTGAAGCTTTCTTT CASSLGVGMATEAFF
. . 14 TRBJ2-2 TRBV5-8 TGTGCCAGCAGCTTGGAAGTTCAAGACGGGGAGCTGTTTTTT CASSLEVQDGELFF
. . 15 TRBJ1-4 TRBV15 TGTGCCACCAGGCAGGGGCCCCTCTTCCGTGAAAAACTGTTTTTT CATRQGPLFREKLFF
. . 16 TRBJ2-4 TRBV5-6 TGTGCCAGCAGCTCCTTGGGGGCTGAGGACAAAAACATTCAGTACTTC CASSSLGAEDKNIQYF
. . 17 TRBJ1-2 TRBV7-8 TGTGCCAGCAGCTTAAGAGACCCTTTGGGCAGTAGCTATGGCTACACCTTC CASSLRDPLGSSYGYTF
. TRBD2 14 TRBJ2-7 TRBV20-1 TGCAGTGCTAGTCTGTGGGGGGGATCCTACGAGCAGTACTTC CSASLWGGSYEQYF
. TRBD1 14 TRBJ2-7 TRBV9 TGTGCCAGCAGCGACGGACAGGGGGCGGACGAGCAGTACTTC CASSDGQGADEQYF
. . 18 TRBJ2-3 TRBV4-1 TGCGCCAGCAGCCAAGTGATTGTGAGGGGGTTGAGTCCAGATACGCAGTATTTT CASSQVIVRGLSPDTQYF
once TRBD1 14 TRBJ2-1 TRBV19 TGTGCCAGTAGCCCCAGGGGGCGCTTTAATGAGCAGTTCTTC CASSPRGRFNEQFF
once . 14 TRBJ1-3 TRBV16 TGTGCCAGCAGCCAATCGACAGCTGGAAACACCATATATTTT CASSQSTAGNTIYF
. . 18 TRBJ2-4 TRBV6-2/TRBV6-3 TGTGCCAGCAGTTACCCCGGGACCTTACACCTAGCCAAAAACATTCAGTACTTC CASSYPGTLHLAKNIQYF
. TRBD1 15 TRBJ1-4 TRBV4-2 TGTGCCAGCAGCCAATACGACAGGGGGCTCGAAAAACTGTTTTTT CASSQYDRGLEKLFF